This entry lists 17 T cell receptor beta chains sequenced from one sample in a study of cytomegalovirus exposure and HLA in healthy donors. Primers included in the PCR were 60 Vbeta and 13 Jbeta primers. The data were produced by immunoSEQ multiplex PCR, yet TCRdb's version contains in-frame clones alone and is incomplete. Of 100,000 to 120,000 clones detected, over 70% appear once; the ten largest clones hold approximately 1.3%. Sequencing was performed on PBMCs. The origin of the receptors is a man aged 40-49 years in good health and CMV-seronegative.

The chain links TRBV19 to TRBJ2-1; TRBD2 matches at 9 bases. The CDR3 covers 15 residues. From germline, CDR1 is LNHDA and CDR2 SQIVND (reference sequence). Unmatched junction bases numbered 7, after V lost 4 bases and J lost 6 bases. CDR3 protein: CASSTLAGSGNEQFF. The DNA of the CDR3 is TGTGCCAGTAGTACGCTAGCGGGGTCAGGCAATGAGCAGTTCTTC. The full variable domain, in which reference TRBV19 and TRBJ2-1 provide the parts outside the CDR3, is DGGITQSPKYLFRKEGQNVTLSCEQNLNHDAMYWYRQDPGQGLRLIYYSQIVNDFQKGDIAEGYSVSREKKESFPLTVTSAQKNPTAFYLCASSTLAGSGNEQFFGPGTRLTVL.

The chain recombines TRBV5-1 with TRBJ1-1; D uncertain. CDR3 length equals 14 residues. The V end lost 0 bases, the J end lost 7 bases, and 13 bases lay between the germline ends. The V gene's germline CDR1 is SGHRS and CDR2 YFSETQ. The CDR3 nucleotides read TGCGCCAGCAGCTTGGTGGAGGGCTACCATGAAGCTTTCTTT. Amino acid sequence: CASSLVEGYHEAFF.

This clone was found a few times. The rearrangement links TRBV7-2 to TRBJ1-1, with D maybe TRBD1 (6 bases). V lost 6 bases to trimming and J lost 0 bases, with 8 bases between them. The CDR3 is made up of 13 amino acids. Germline V gene lookup returns CDR1 SGHTA and CDR2 FQGNSA. CDR3 DNA sequence: TGTGCCAGCAGTTGGGGGCTGAACACTGAAGCTTTCTTT. It translates to CASSWGLNTEAFF.

The table lists this clone with a count of one. The chain combines TRBV28 with TRBJ1-2; no reliable D call. The CDR3 totals 12 residues. The germline CDR1 and CDR2 sequences are MDHEN and SYDVKM. V lost 6 bases to trimming and J lost 2 bases, with 7 bases between them. The CDR3 here is CASSYSNYGYTF. In DNA form, the CDR3 reads TGTGCCAGCAGCTACAGCAACTATGGCTACACCTTC.

This clone was observed once. V is TRBV5-1 and J is TRBJ1-1; TRBD1 matches 9 bases. Germline V CDR1 and CDR2: SGHRS, YFSETQ. Unmatched junction bases numbered 2, after V lost 2 bases and J lost 0 bases. The CDR3 length is 15 residues. The CDR3 loop is CASSLQGAVNTEAFF. CDR3 DNA sequence: TGCGCCAGCAGCTTACAGGGGGCTGTGAACACTGAAGCTTTCTTT.

The chain links TRBV7-3 to TRBJ2-3, with a tentative D call TRBD1 (6 bases). V was shortened by 4 bases and J by 1 base, with 18 bases between the two germline ends. The length of the CDR3 is 17 residues. Germline CDR1 reads SGHTA; CDR2 reads FQGTGA. CDR3 nucleotide sequence: TGTGCCAGCAGCTCCCCAATCGGACAGACAGGCACAGATACGCAGTATTTT. It translates to CASSSPIGQTGTDTQYF.

This clone was observed a handful of times. V gene TRBV21-1 combines with J gene TRBJ2-2; TRBD1 was called by the table and not checked on the DNA. TRBV21-1 is termed a pseudogene. The length of the CDR3 is 15 residues. As DNA, the CDR3 is TGTGCCAGCAGCAAACAGGGGGGAAGCACCGGGGAGCTGTTTTTT. Protein product: CASSKQGGSTGELFF.

V usage is TRBV19 and J usage is TRBJ2-1; D gene unclear. V gave up 1 base and J gave up 3 bases, with 4 bases separating them. The CDR3 spans 13 residues. Germline V gene lookup returns CDR1 LNHDA and CDR2 SQIVND (reference sequence). CDR3 residues: CASSIGSYNEQFF. CDR3 sequence (DNA): TGTGCCAGTAGTATAGGGAGCTACAATGAGCAGTTCTTC.

The chain employs TRBV5-1 and TRBJ2-7, with TRBD1 matching 10 bases. CDR3 length: 14 amino acids. The V segment lost 7 bases and the J segment 2 bases; nucleotides outside the gene matches: 6. Per the germline V gene, CDR1 is SGHRS and CDR2 is YFSETQ. The CDR3 region has the DNA TGCGCCAGCGGAACCGGGACAGGGGCCTACGAGCAGTACTTC. This codes for CASGTGTGAYEQYF.

The V gene is TRBV27, the J gene TRBJ2-1; 7 nucleotides align to TRBD2. This CDR3 is 15 amino acids long. Germline V gives CDR1 MNHEY, CDR2 SMNVEV (reference sequence). The V segment lost 4 bases and the J segment 11 bases; nucleotides outside the gene matches: 14. CDR3 coding DNA: TGTGCCAGCAGTTCCCGACTAGCTTCAGTGCCCAAGCAGTTCTTC. Its translation is CASSSRLASVPKQFF.

The V and J genes are TRBV5-6 and TRBJ2-1, with 8 bases that match TRBD2. The CDR3 loop spans 14 amino acids. CDR1 and CDR2 from the germline V gene are SGHDT and YYEEEE. V was clipped by 2 bases and J by 2 bases; unmatched bases: 0. This CDR3 is CASSFGGAYNEQFF. The CDR3 DNA is TGTGCCAGCAGCTTCGGGGGGGCCTACAATGAGCAGTTCTTC. Full variable domain (remainder filled in from reference TRBV5-6 and TRBJ2-1): DAGVTQSPTHLIKTRGQQVTLRCSPKSGHDTVSWYQQALGQGPQFIFQYYEEEERQRGNFPDRFSGHQFPNYSSELNVNALLLGDSALYLCASSFGGAYNEQFFGPGTRLTVL.

The rearrangement links TRBV6-4 to TRBJ1-3, with D uncertain. The CDR3 covers 14 residues. V was cut by 10 bases and J by 7 bases, with 20 bases left in between. CDR1 MRHNA and CDR2 SNTAGT come from the germline V gene. The CDR3 coding sequence is TGTGCCATCACGGGAGGTCCGCGGAGTAACACCATATATTTT. This translates into CAITGGPRSNTIYF.

V usage is TRBV11-3 and J usage is TRBJ2-3, with D uncertain. Germline-derived CDR1 and CDR2 are SGHNT and YENEEA. V lost 0 bases, J lost 0 bases, and 4 bases lay in between. This CDR3 has 14 amino acids. CDR3 amino acids: CASSLDSSTDTQYF. CDR3 sequence (DNA): TGTGCCAGCAGCTTAGACAGTAGCACAGATACGCAGTATTTT.

This clone has only one observation. The chain joins TRBV27 to TRBJ1-4, with D possibly matching TRBD1 (5 bases). Between the trimmed V and J ends, which lost 5 bases and 7 bases, there was a span of 14 bases. Germline loops: CDR1 MNHEY, CDR2 SMNVEV (reference sequence). This CDR3 region has 14 residues. CDR3 region: CASSPGGLFEKLFF. The CDR3 DNA sequence: TGTGCCAGCAGTCCGGGGGGACTTTTTGAAAAACTGTTTTTT.

V and J are TRBV27 and TRBJ2-2; 7 bases line up with TRBD1. This CDR3 region has 14 residues. Losses at the gene ends were 5 bases for V and 3 bases for J; bases not matched to a gene: 3. Per germline, CDR1 MNHEY and CDR2 SMNVEV (reference sequence). CDR3 bases: TGTGCCAGCAGTCGGGACAGATACACCGGGGAGCTGTTTTTT. This encodes CASSRDRYTGELFF.

The chain is built from TRBV30 and TRBJ2-7, with 8 bases fitting TRBD2. The germline V gene encodes CDR1 GTSNPN and CDR2 SVGIG (reference sequence). The CDR3 length is 14 residues. With 7 bases clipped from V and 5 bases from J, the junction kept 13 bases outside the gene matches. CDR3 in amino acids: CASDTGTSNNEQYF. In nucleotides, the CDR3 is TGTGCCTCGGACACCGGGACTAGTAACAACGAGCAGTACTTC.

The chain joins TRBV4-1 to TRBJ2-7, with 9 positions matching TRBD2. This CDR3 spans 15 amino acids. In germline, CDR1 is MGHRA, CDR2 YSYEKL. The J segment lost 2 bases and the V segment lost 5 bases, leaving 7 bases of the junction unmatched. CDR3: CASSSATSGTYEQYF. The CDR3 region has the DNA TGCGCCAGCAGCTCAGCGACTAGCGGAACCTACGAGCAGTACTTC.